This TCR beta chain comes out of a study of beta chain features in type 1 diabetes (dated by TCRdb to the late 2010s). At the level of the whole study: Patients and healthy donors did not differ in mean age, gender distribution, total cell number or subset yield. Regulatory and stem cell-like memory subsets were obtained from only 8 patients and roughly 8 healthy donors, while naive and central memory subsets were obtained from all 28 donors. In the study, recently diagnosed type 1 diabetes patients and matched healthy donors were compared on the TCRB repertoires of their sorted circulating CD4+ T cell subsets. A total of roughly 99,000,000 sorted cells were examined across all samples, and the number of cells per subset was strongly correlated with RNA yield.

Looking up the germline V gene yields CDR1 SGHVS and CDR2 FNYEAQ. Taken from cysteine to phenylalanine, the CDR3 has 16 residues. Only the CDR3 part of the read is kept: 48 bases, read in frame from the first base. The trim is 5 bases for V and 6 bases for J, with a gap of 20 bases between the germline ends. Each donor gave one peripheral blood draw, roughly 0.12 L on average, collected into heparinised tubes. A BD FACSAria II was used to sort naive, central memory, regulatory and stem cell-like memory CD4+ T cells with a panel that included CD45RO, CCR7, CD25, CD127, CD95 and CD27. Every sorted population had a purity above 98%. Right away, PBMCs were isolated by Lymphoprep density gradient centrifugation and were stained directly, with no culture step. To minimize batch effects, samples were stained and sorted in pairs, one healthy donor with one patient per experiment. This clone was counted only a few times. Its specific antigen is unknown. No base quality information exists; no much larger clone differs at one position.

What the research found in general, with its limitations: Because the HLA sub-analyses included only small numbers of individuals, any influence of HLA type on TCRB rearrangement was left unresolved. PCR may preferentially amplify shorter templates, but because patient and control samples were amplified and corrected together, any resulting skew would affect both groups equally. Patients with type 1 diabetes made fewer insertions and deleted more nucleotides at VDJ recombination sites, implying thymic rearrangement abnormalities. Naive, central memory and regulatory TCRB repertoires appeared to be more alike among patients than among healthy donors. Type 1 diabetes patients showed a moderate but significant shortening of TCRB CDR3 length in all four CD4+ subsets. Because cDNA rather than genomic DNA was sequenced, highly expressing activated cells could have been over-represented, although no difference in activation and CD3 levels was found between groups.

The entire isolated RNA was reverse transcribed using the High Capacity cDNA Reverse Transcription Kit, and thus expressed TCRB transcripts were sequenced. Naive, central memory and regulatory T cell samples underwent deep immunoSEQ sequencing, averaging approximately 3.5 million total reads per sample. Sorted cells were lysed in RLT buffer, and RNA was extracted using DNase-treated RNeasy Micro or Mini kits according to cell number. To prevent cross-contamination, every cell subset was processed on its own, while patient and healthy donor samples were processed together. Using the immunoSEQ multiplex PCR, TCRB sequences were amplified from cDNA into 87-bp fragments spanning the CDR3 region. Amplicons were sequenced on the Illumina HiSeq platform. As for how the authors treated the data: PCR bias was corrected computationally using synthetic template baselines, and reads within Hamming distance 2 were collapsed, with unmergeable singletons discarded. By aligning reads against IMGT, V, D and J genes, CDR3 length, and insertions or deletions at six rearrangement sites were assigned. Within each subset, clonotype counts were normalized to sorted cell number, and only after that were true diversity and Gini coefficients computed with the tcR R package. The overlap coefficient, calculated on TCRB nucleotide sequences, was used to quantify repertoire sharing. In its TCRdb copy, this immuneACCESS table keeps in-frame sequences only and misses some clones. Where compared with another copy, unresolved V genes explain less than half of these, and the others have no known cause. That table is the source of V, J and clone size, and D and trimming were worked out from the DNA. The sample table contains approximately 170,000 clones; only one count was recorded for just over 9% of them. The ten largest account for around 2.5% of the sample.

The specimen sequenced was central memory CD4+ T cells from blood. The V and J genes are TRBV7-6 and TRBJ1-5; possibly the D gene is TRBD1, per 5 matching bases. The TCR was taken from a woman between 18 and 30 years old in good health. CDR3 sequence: CASSGRDGLAGQPQHF. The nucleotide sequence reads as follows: TGTGCCAGCAGCGGGAGGGACGGACTAGCGGGTCAGCCCCAGCATTTT.